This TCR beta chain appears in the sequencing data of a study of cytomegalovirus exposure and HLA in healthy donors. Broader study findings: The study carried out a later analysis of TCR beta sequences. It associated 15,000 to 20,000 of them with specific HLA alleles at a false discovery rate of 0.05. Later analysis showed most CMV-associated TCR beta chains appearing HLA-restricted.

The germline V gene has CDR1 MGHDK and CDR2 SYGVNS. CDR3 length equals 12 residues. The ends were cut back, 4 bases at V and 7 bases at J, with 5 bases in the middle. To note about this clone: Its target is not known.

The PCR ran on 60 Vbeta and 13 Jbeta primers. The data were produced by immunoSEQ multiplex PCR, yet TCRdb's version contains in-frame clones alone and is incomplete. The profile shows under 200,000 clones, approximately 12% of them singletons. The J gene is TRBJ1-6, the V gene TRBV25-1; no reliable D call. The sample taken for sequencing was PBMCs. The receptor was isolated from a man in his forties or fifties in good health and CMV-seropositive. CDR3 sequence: CASSALNSPLHF. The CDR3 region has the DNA TGTGCCAGCAGTGCCCTCAATTCACCCCTCCACTTT.